The T cell receptor (delta chain) described here comes from a study of gammadelta T cells in human blood (dated by TCRdb to the early 2020s). From a lookup of the germline V gene, CDR1 and CDR2 are GEAIGNYY and EKD. From cysteine to phenylalanine, the CDR3 is 19 amino acids long. The DNA shown is the 57-base CDR3, in frame from base 1. The library was made by RT-PCR. The listed sequencing device is Illumina MiSeq. For TCRdb, the public reads were processed anew by CATT, and duplicate DNA sequences were folded into one row. Across this sample there are over 900 delta-chain clones, with roughly 19% seen only once. Clones ranked in the top ten supply 15% to 20% of the sample. General conclusions and limits of the study: According to the study, polyclonal expansion of innate gamma-delta T cells right after birth appeared to be driven by microbial exposure.

This clone is described as medium-sized (0.01 to 0.1%). The specificity of this receptor is unknown. A read error may be the cause here, since a much bigger clone is one base away. Other DNA sequences in this specimen translate into the identical CDR3. The receptor's source is a human donor. Recombination linked TRDV2 to TRDJ3; TRDD3 matches 13 bases in the middle. Specimen: Vgamma9Vdelta2 gamma-delta T cells from infant blood. The CDR3 is CACNTVLGDTSWDTRQMFF. The nucleotide sequence is given as TGTGCCTGTAACACCGTACTGGGGGATACGTCCTGGGACACCCGACAGATGTTTTTC.